This entry features one T cell receptor (beta chain) sequence. What it recognizes is unknown. PCR primers comprised 60 Vbeta and 13 Jbeta primers. In the original workflow: As a later analysis found, there were 80 million or so unique TCR beta chains, of which some 10 million were shared. The protocol was immunoSEQ multiplex PCR, while the TCRdb copy is restricted to in-frame clones and leaves out a portion. V and J calls and clone size are those listed in that table; D and trimming were worked out from the DNA. The sample shows under 150,000 clones, around 82% of them seen only once. This sample is drawn from a study of cytomegalovirus exposure and HLA in healthy donors. Study results and limitations: In an earlier analysis, in fewer than 700 donors, most V segments appeared productive either ~87% or ~30% of the time.

Deletions cut 3 bases from V and 6 bases from J, with 9 bases between. From germline, CDR1 is SGDLS and CDR2 YYNGEE. The CDR3 contains 12 residues. The V call is TRBV9, the J call TRBJ1-2; D remains unclear. The sequencing input was PBMCs. This TCR was recovered from a boy aged 5-17 years in good health and CMV-seronegative. The DNA of the CDR3 is TGTGCCAGCAGCGCATACAGTGATGGCTACACCTTC. Protein sequence: CASSAYSDGYTF.